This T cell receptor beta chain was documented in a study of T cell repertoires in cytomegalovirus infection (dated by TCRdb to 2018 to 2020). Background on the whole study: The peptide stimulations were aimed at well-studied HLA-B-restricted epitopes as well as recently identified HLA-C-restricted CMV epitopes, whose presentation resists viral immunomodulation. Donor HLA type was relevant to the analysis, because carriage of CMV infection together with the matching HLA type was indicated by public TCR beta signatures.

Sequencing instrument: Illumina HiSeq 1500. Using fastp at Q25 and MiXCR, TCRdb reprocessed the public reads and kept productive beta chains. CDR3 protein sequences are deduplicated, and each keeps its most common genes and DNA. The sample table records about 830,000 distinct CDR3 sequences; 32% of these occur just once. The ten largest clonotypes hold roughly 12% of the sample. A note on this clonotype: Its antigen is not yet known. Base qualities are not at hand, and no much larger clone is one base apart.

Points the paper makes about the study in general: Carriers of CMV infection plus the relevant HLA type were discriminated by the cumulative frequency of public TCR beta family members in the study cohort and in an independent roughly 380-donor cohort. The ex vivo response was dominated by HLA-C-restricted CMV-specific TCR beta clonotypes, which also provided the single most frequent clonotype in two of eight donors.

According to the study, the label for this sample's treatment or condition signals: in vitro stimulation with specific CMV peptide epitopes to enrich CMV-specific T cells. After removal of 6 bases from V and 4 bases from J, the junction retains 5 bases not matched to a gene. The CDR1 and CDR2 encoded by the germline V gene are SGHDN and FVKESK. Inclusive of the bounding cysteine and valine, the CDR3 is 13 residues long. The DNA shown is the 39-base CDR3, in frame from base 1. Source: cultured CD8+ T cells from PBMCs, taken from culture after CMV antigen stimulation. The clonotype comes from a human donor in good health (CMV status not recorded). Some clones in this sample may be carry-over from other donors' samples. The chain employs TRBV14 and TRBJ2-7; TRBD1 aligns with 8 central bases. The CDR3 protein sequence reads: CASRNRGEYEQYV. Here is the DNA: TGTGCCAGCAGAAACAGGGGGGAATACGAGCAGTACGTC.